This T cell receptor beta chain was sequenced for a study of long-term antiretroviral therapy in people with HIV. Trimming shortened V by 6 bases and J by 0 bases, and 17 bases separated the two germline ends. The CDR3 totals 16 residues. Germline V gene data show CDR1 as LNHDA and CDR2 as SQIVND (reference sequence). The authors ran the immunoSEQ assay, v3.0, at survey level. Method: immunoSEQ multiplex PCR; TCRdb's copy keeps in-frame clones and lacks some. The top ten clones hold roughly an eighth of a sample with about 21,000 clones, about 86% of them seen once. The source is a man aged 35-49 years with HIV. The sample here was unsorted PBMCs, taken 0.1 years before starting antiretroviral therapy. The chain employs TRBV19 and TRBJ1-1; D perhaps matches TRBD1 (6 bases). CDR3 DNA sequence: TGTGCCAGTAGCAAGATGGCAGGGGCATTGAACACTGAAGCTTTCTTT. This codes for CASSKMAGALNTEAFF.